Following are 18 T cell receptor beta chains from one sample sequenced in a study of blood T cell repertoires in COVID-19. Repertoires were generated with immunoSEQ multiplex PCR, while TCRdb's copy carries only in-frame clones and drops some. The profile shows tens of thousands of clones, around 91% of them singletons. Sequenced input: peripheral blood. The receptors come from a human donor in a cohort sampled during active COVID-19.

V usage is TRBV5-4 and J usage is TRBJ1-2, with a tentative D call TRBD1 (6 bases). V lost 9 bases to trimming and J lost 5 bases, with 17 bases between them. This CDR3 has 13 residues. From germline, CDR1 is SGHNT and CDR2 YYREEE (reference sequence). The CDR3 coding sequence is TGTGCCACCCACCAAAGACAGGTTTATGGCTACACCTTC. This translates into CATHQRQVYGYTF.

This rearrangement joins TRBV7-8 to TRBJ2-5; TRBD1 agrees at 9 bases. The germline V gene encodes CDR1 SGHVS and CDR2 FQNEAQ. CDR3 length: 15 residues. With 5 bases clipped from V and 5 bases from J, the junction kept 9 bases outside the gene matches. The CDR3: CASSTSGTGLETQYF. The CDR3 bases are TGTGCCAGCAGCACGTCCGGGACAGGGCTCGAGACCCAGTACTTC. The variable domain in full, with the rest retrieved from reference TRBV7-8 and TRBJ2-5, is GAGVSQSPRYKVAKRGQDVALRCDPISGHVSLFWYQQALGQGPEFLTYFQNEAQLDKSGLPSDRFFAERPEGSVSTLKIQRTQQEDSAVYLCASSTSGTGLETQYFGPGTRLLVL.

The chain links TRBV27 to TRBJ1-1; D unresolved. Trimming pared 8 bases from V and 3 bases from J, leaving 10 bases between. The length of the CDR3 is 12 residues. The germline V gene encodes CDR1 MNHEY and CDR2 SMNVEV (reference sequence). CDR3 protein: CASSHGDTEAFF. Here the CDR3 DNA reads TGTGCCAGCTCCCACGGAGACACTGAAGCTTTCTTT.

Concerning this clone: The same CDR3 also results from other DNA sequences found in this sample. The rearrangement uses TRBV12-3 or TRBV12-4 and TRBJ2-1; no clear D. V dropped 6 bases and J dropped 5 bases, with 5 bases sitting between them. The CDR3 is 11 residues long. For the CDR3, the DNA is TGTGCCAGCAGCCTTAACAATGAGCAGTTCTTC. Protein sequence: CASSLNNEQFF.

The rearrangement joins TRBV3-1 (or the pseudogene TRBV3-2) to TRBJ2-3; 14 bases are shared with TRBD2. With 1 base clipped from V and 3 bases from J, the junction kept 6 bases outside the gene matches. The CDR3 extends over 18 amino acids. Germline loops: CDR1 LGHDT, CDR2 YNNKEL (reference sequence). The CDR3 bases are TGTGCCAGCAGCCAAGTCTTGGGACTAGCGGGGGAGACAGATACGCAGTATTTT. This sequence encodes CASSQVLGLAGETDTQYF.

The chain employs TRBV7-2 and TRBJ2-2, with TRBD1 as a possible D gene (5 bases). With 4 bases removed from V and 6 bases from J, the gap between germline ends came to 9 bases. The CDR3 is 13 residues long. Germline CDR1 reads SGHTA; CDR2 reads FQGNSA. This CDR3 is CASSSRQSGELFF. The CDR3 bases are TGTGCCAGCAGCTCGCGACAGTCCGGGGAGCTGTTTTTT.

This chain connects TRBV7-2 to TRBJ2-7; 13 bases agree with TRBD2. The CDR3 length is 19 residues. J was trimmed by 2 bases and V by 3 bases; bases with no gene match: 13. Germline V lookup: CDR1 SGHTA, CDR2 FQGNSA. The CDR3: CASSFGHLRTSGGPYEQYF. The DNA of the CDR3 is TGTGCCAGCAGCTTTGGTCACCTTCGGACTAGCGGGGGCCCCTACGAGCAGTACTTC.

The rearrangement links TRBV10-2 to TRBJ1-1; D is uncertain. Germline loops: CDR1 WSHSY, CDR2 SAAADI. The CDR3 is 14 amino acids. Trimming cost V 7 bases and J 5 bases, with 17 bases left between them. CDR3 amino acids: CASNPGRSSTEAFF. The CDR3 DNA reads TGCGCCAGCAATCCTGGCCGCTCGTCGACTGAAGCTTTCTTT.

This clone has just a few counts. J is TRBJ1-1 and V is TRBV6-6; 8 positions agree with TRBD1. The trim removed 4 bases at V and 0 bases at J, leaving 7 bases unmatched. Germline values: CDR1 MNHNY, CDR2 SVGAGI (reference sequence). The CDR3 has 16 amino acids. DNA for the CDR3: TGTGCCAGCAGTTCAGGGGGCAACTTTATGAACACTGAAGCTTTCTTT. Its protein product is CASSSGGNFMNTEAFF.

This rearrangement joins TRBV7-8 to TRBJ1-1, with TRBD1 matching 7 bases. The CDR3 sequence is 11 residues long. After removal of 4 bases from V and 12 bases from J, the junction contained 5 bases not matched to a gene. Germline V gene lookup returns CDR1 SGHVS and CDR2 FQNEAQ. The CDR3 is CASSSTGWPFF. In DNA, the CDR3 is TGTGCCAGCAGCTCGACAGGGTGGCCTTTCTTT. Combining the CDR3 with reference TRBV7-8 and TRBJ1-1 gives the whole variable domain GAGVSQSPRYKVAKRGQDVALRCDPISGHVSLFWYQQALGQGPEFLTYFQNEAQLDKSGLPSDRFFAERPEGSVSTLKIQRTQQEDSAVYLCASSSTGWPFFGQGTRLTVV.

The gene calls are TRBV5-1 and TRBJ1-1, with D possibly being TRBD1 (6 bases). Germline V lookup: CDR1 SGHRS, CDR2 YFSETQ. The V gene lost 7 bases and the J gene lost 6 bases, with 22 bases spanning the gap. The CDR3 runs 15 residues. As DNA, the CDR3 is TGCGCCAGCGGGGGGGGCCGGGGCCAAGGCGCTGAAGCTTTCTTT. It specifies CASGGGRGQGAEAFF.

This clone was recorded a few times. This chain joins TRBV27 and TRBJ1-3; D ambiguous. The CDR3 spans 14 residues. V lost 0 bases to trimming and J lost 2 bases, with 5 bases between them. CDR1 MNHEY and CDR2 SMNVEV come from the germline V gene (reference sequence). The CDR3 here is CASSLSGTGNTIYF. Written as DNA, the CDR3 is TGTGCCAGCAGTTTATCCGGGACTGGAAACACCATATATTTT.

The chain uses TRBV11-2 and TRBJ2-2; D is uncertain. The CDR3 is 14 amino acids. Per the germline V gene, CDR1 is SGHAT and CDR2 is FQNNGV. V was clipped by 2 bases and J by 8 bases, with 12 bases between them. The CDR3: CASSLSRNSGELFF. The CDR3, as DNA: TGTGCCAGCAGCTTATCGCGTAATTCGGGGGAGCTGTTTTTT.

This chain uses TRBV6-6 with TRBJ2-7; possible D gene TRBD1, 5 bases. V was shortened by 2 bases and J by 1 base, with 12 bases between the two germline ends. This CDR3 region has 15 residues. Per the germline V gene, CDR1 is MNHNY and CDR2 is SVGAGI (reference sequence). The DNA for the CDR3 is TGTGCCAGCAGTTACACGCGGACAAGTTCCTACGAGCAGTACTTC. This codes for CASSYTRTSSYEQYF.

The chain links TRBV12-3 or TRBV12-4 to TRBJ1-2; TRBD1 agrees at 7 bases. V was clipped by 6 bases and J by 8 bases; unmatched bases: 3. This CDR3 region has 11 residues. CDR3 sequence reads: CASSKTGGYTF. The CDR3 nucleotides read TGTGCCAGCAGCAAGACAGGGGGCTACACCTTC.

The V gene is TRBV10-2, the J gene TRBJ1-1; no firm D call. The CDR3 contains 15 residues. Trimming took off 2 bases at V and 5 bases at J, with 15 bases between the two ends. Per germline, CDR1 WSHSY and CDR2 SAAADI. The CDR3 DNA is TGCGCCAGCAGTGAGCCTTACGGTCTAGATACTGAAGCTTTCTTT. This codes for CASSEPYGLDTEAFF.

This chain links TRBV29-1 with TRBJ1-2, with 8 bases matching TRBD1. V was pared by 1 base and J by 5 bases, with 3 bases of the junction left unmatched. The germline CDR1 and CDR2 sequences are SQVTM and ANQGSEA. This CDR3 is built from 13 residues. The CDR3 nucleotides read TGCAGCGTTGAAGCCGGACAGGGATATGGCTACACCTTC. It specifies CSVEAGQGYGYTF.

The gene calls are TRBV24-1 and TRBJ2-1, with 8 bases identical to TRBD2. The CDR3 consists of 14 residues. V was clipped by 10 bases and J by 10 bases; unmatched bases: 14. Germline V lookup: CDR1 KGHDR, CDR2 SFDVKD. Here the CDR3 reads CATGAGAPFWEQFF. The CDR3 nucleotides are TGTGCCACAGGAGCGGGGGCCCCATTCTGGGAGCAGTTCTTC.